This TCR beta chain came from a study of immune cell composition in non-small cell lung cancer. The study's findings and limits: TIL tumour reactivity correlated with maximal tumour-associated clone frequency in adenocarcinoma. Tumour-associated clones >0.5% occurred in roughly a third of adenocarcinomas, roughly 75% of squamous.

On this clone itself: Its specificity is unknown.

Normal lung was sampled as far from the tumour as possible, at least 3 cm. Genomic DNA came from frozen unsorted single-cell suspensions. Assay: immunoSEQ multiplex PCR; the TCRdb copy retains only in-frame clones and omits some. The sample has about 3,300 clones, around 70% seen once; the top ten hold over 4%. This receptor was taken from a human donor with non-small cell lung cancer. What was sequenced was non-adjacent lung tissue.

This chain's CDR3 is CASSWTGPNTEAFF. The CDR3, as DNA: TGTGCCAGCAGCTGGACAGGGCCGAACACTGAAGCTTTCTTT. The chain couples TRBV11-2 to TRBJ1-1; TRBD1 matches 8 bases. CDR3 size: 14 residues. Losses at the gene ends were 4 bases for V and 1 base for J; bases not matched to a gene: 2. Looked up from germline, CDR1 is SGHAT and CDR2 is FQNNGV.